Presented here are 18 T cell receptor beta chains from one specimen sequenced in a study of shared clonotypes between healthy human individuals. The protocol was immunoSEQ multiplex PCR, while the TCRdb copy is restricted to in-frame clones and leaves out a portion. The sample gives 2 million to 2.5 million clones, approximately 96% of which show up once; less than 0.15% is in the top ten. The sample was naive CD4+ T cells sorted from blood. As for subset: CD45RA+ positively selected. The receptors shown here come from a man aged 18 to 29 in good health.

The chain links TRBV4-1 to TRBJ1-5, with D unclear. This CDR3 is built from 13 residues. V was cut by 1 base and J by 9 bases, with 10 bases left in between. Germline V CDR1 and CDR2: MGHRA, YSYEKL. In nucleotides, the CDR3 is TGCGCCAGCAGCCAAGGCTCGTTGGGGCCCCAGCATTTT. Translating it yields CASSQGSLGPQHF.

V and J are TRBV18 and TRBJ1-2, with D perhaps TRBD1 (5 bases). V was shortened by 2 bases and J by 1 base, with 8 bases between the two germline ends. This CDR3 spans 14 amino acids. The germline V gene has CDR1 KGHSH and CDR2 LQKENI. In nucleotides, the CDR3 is TGTGCCAGCTCACCAGGGGCAGTTAACTATGGCTACACCTTC. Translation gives CASSPGAVNYGYTF.

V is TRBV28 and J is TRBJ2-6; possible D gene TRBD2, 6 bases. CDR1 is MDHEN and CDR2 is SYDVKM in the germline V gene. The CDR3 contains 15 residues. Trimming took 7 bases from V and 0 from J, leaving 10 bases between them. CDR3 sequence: CASKGGSSGANVLTF. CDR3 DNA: TGTGCCAGCAAAGGAGGGAGCTCTGGGGCCAACGTCCTGACTTTC. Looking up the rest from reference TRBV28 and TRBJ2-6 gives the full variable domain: DVKVTQSSRYLVKRTGEKVFLECVQDMDHENMFWYRQDPGLGLRLIYFSYDVKMKEKGDIPEGYSVSREKKERFSLILESASTNQTSMYLCASKGGSSGANVLTFGAGSRLTVL.

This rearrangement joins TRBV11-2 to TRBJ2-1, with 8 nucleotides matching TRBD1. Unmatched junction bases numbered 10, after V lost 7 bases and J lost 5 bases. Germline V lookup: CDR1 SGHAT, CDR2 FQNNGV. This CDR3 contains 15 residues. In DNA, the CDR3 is TGTGCCAGCACCCTGACAGGGGTAAGGAACAATGAGCAGTTCTTC. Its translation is CASTLTGVRNNEQFF. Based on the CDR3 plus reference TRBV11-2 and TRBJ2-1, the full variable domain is EAGVAQSPRYKIIEKRQSVAFWCNPISGHATLYWYQQILGQGPKLLIQFQNNGVVDDSQLPKDRFSAERLKGVDSTLKIQPAKLEDSAVYLCASTLTGVRNNEQFFGPGTRLTVL.

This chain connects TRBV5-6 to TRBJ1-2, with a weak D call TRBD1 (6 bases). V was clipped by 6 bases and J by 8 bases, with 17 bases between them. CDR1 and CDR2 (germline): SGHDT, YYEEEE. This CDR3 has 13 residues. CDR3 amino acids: CASTPQGMGGYTF. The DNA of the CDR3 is TGTGCCAGCACCCCCCAGGGGATGGGAGGCTACACCTTC.

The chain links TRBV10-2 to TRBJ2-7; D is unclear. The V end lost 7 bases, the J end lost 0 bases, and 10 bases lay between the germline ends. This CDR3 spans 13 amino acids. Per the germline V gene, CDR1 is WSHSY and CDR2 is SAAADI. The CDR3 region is CASTRLGSYEQYF. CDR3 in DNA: TGCGCCAGCACCCGCCTGGGCTCCTACGAGCAGTACTTC.

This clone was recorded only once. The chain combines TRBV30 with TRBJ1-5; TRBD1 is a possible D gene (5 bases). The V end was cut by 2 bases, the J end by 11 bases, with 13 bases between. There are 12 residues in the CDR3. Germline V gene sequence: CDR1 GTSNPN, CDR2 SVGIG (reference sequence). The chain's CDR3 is CAWSRDPLSQHF. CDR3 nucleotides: TGTGCCTGGAGTCGGGACCCTTTGTCCCAGCATTTT.

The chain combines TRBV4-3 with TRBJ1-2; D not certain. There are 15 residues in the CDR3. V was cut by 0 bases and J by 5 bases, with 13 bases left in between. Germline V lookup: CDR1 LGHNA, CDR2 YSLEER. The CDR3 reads CASSQDVAGLYGYTF. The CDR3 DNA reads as TGCGCCAGCAGCCAAGATGTGGCGGGCCTATATGGCTACACCTTC.

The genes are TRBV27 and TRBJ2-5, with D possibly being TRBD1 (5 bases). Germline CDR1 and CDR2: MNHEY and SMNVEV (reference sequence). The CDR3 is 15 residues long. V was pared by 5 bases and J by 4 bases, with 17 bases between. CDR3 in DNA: TGTGCCAGCAGTGTTCGAACAGGATATAGAGAGACCCAGTACTTC. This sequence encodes CASSVRTGYRETQYF.

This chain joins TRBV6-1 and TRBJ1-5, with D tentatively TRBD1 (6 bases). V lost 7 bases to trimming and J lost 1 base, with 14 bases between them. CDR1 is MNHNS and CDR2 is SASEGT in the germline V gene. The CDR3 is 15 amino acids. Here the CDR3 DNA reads TGTGCCAGCATTCGTACAGGGAGAAGCAATCAGCCCCAGCATTTT. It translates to CASIRTGRSNQPQHF.

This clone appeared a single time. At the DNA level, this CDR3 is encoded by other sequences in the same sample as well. Here the CDR3 reads CASSPGLDTDTQYF. The CDR3 bases are TGTGCCAGCAGCCCGGGTCTGGACACAGATACGCAGTATTTT. The V call is TRBV5-4, the J call TRBJ2-3; no firm D call. Trimming pared 4 bases from V and 2 bases from J, leaving 11 bases between. CDR3 size: 14 residues. CDR1 SGHNT and CDR2 YYREEE come from the germline V gene (reference sequence).

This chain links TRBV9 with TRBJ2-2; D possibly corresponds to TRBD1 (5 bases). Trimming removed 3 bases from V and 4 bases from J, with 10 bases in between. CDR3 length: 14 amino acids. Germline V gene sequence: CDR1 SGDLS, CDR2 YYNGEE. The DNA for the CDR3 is TGTGCCAGCAGCGCGCGGACATCCACCGGGGAGCTGTTTTTT. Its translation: CASSARTSTGELFF. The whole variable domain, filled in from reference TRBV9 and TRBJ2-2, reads DSGVTQTPKHLITATGQRVTLRCSPRSGDLSVYWYQQSLDQGLQFLIQYYNGEERAKGNILERFSAQQFPDLHSELNLSSLELGDSALYFCASSARTSTGELFFGEGSRLTVL.

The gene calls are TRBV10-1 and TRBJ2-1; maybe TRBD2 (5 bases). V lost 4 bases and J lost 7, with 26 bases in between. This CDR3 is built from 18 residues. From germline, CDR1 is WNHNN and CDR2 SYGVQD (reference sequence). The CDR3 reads CASSGPKGEGRRRNEQFF. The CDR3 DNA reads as TGCGCCAGCAGTGGGCCCAAGGGTGAGGGTCGACGGAGGAATGAGCAGTTCTTC.

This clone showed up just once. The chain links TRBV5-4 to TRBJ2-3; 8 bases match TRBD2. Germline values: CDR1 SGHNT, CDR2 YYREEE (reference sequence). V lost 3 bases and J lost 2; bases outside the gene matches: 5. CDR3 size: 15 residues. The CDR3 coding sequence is TGTGCCAGCAGCTGGGGTAGCGGGACCACAGATACGCAGTATTTT. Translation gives CASSWGSGTTDTQYF.

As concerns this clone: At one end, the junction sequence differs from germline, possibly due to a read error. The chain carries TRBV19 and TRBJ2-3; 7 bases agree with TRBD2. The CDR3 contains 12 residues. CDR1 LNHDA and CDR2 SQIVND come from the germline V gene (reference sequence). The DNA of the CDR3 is TGTGCCAGTAGTATCCGAGGCGGGAGTGGAGTCTTT. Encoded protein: CASSIRGGSGVF. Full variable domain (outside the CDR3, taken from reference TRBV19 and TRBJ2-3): DGGITQSPKYLFRKEGQNVTLSCEQNLNHDAMYWYRQDPGQGLRLIYYSQIVNDFQKGDIAEGYSVSREKKESFPLTVTSAQKNPTAFYLCASSIRGGSGVFGPGTRLTVL.

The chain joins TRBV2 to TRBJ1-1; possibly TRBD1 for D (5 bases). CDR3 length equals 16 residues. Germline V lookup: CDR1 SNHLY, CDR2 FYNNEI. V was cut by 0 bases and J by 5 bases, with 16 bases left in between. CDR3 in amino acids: CASSEAGESRLTEAFF. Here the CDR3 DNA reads TGTGCCAGCAGTGAAGCGGGGGAATCGCGTTTGACTGAAGCTTTCTTT. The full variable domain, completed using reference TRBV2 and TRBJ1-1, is EPEVTQTPSHQVTQMGQEVILRCVPISNHLYFYWYRQILGQKVEFLVSFYNNEISEKSEIFDDQFSVERPDGSNFTLKIRSTKLEDSAMYFCASSEAGESRLTEAFFGQGTRLTVV.

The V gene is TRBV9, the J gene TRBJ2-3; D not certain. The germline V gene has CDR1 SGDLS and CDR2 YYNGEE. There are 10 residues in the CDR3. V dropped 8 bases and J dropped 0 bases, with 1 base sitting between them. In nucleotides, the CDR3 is TGTGCCAGGAGCACAGATACGCAGTATTTT. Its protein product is CARSTDTQYF.

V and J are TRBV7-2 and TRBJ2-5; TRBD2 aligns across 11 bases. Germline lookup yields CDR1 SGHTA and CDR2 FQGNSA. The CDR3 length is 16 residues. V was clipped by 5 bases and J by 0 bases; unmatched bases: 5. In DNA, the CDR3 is TGTGCCAGCAGCCCCTCTAGCGGGAGGTACCAAGAGACCCAGTACTTC. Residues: CASSPSSGRYQETQYF.